The source of this TCR beta chain is a study of shared clonotypes between healthy human individuals. In the study overall: The composition of the donors was a couple of women and a few men aged 18 to 49. There were three CD4 naive, three CD4 memory, two CD8 naive and one CD8 memory plates per donor. Study results and caveats: Donors were few, which limited the genetic and exposure-history diversity represented.

Assay used: immunoSEQ multiplex PCR; TCRdb lists only in-frame clones, some missing. Counted here are roughly 890,000 clones, more than 85% occurring once; the ten biggest clones make up about 25%. The sample holds a few counts of this clone. What it binds is unknown. Selected positively for CCR7 and CD45RO-negative, naive CD8 cells excluded terminally differentiated effector memory CD45RA+ cells. This TCR came from a man aged 30 to 45 in good health. Material for sequencing was naive CD8+ T cells sorted from blood.

The DNA of the CDR3 is TGTGCCAGCAGTTTATCCCTAGCAAGCACGCAGTATTTT. It is translated as CASSLSLASTQYF. The chain has TRBV27 and TRBJ2-3, with D possibly matching TRBD2 (5 bases). Germline lookup yields CDR1 MNHEY and CDR2 SMNVEV (reference sequence). This CDR3 spans 13 amino acids. V was clipped by 0 bases and J by 9 bases, with 10 bases between them.